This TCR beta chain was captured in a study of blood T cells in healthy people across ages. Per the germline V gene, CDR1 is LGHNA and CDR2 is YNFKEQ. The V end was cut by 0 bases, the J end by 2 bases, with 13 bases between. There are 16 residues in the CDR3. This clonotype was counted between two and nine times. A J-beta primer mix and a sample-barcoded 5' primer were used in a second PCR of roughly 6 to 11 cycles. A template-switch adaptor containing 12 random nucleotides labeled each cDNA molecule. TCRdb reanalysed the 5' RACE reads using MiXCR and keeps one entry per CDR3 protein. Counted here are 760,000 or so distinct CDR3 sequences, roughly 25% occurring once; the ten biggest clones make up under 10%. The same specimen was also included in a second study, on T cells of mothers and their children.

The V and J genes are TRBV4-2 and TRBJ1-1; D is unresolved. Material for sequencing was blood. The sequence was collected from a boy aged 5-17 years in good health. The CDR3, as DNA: TGTGCCAGCAGCCAAGAAGAGAGACTGGGAAACACTGAAGCTTTCTTT. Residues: CASSQEERLGNTEAFF.